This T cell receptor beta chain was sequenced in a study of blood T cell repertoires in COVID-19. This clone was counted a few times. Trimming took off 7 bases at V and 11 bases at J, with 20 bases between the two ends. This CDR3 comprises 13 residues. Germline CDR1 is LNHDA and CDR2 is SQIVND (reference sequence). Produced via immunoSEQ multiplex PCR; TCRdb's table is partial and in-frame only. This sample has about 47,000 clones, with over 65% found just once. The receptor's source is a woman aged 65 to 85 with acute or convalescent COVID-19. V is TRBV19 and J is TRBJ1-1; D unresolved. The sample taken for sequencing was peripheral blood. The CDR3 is CASTSGDESRAFF. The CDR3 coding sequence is TGTGCCAGTACCTCCGGGGATGAATCTCGGGCTTTCTTT. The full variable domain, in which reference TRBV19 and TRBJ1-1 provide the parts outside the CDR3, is DGGITQSPKYLFRKEGQNVTLSCEQNLNHDAMYWYRQDPGQGLRLIYYSQIVNDFQKGDIAEGYSVSREKKESFPLTVTSAQKNPTAFYLCASTSGDESRAFFGQGTRLTVV.